The TCR beta chain described here comes from a study of T cell responses to AZD1222 COVID-19 vaccine (dated by TCRdb to the early 2020s). Context from the whole study: AZD1222 recipients with second doses at about 4 weeks or about 12 weeks were pooled, because spike-specific TCR depth and breadth did not differ between schedules. A total of approximately 250 trial participants underwent TCR sequencing, of whom around 210 had received two doses of AZD1222 and approximately 25 had received two doses of the MenACWY control vaccine. Trial participants were enrolled by age into 18-55, 56-69 and 70-plus year subgroups, with about 150, 27 and 61 TCR-sequenced participants respectively.

General study outcomes and caveats: The whole spike protein was spanned by vaccine-associated CD4 TCRs, and dominant responses were seen in regions 160-218 and 743-854. Because no samples from the day 14 peak response were available, repertoires could be characterized only after the peak T cell response. Conclusions about previously exposed vaccinees are limited because only a handful of AZD1222 recipients were SARS-CoV-2 seropositive at baseline. The 56-69-year group was small, and its depth increase did not reach significance, likely because of low power. A significant rise in spike-specific TCR breadth and depth was observed after two AZD1222 doses relative to day 0 and relative to MenACWY recipients. Most participants were white British and females outnumbered males, and the authors suggested that clonal diversity may have been underestimated. Reportedly, close to half of the unique spike-specific TCRs recognized epitopes lying outside the regions that are mutated in the B.1.351 and B.1.1.7 variants.

Regarding this clone: The specificity of this receptor is unknown. No much larger clone is present one base from it, and per-base qualities are unavailable.

The CDR3 regions of human TCRbeta chains were analyzed by immunosequencing. The paper's data handling went like this. TCRs in the repertoires were compared against a reference library of SARS-CoV-2-specific TCRs that had been generated with the MIRA antigen-specificity platform. Breadth was defined as the fraction of unique TCRs that were SARS-CoV-2-associated, and depth was defined as the fraction of total T cells that were SARS-CoV-2-associated. Using the MIRA data, each spike-specific TCR was mapped to the spike region that the TCR reacts to and placed in a CD4 or CD8 class. Log10-transformed breadth and depth values were compared by one-way ANOVA with Sidak's multiple comparisons tests. Drawn from immuneACCESS, this table holds only the in-frame rearrangements with V and J called that TCRdb kept. Clones are partly lost; checked studies trace under half to an unresolved V gene and leave the rest unexplained. V and J calls plus clone size are reproduced from that table; the DNA served to infer D and trimming. The sample table contains about 70,000 clones; only one count was recorded for roughly 84% of them. Together, the top ten hold 9.8% of the sample.

Trimming at the junction amounts to 0 bases on V and 4 bases on J, and the germline ends lie 10 bases apart. Taken from cysteine to phenylalanine, the CDR3 has 15 residues. Of all the DNA, just the CDR3 is kept, 45 bases in frame from base 1. According to the germline V gene, CDR1 reads SGHRS and CDR2 reads YFSETQ. The label giving this sample's time point can be read as: baseline before first vaccination. Samples from vaccinated people were obtained from the UK trials COV001 and COV002, which included a single-blind randomized controlled phase 2/3 trial of AZD1222 (ChAdOx1 nCoV-19) in healthy adults. For TCRbeta chain sequencing, PBMC samples were collected from trial participants at day 0 and at day 28 after the second dose.

This TCR came from an adult in good health. The sequencing here drew on peripheral blood, taken on day 0 of AZD1222 vaccination. Recombination joined TRBV5-1 with TRBJ2-2; the D gene is possibly TRBD1, with 5 bases matching. The DNA sequence is given as TGCGCCAGCAGCTTGGAAGGGGAACTCACCGGGGAGCTGTTTTTT. It translates to CASSLEGELTGELFF.